This is a list of T cell receptor beta chains from one sample in a study of blood T cell repertoires in COVID-19. Repertoires were generated with immunoSEQ multiplex PCR, while TCRdb's copy carries only in-frame clones and drops some. Of 75,000 or so clones listed, 84% were seen once; the top ten hold 3% to 4.5%. Specimen: peripheral blood. These receptors were obtained from a man between 45 and 60 years old with acute or convalescent COVID-19. Each CDR3 is given with its conserved first and last residue. A D gene is named only where the DNA matches it firmly. Rows give clone size only sometimes, using once, few, many, or a class for an expanded clone.

length: 15; V: TRBV4-1; size: -; J: TRBJ2-7; D: -; CDR3: CASSLQTGSPYEQYF; DNA: TGCGCCAGCAGCCTCCAAACCGGGAGCCCGTACGAGCAGTACTTC
length: 14; V: TRBV18; size: -; J: TRBJ2-7; D: TRBD2; CDR3: CASSPSGRAGEQYF; DNA: TGTGCCAGCTCACCTAGCGGGAGGGCCGGGGAGCAGTACTTC
length: 17; V: TRBV1; size: few; J: TRBJ2-1; D: -; CDR3: CTSSQAPTSGSYNEQFF; DNA: TGCACCAGCAGCCAAGCCCCAACTAGCGGGAGTTACAATGAGCAGTTCTTC
length: 15; V: TRBV10-1; size: -; J: TRBJ2-3; D: TRBD2; CDR3: CASSETGGPPDTQYF; DNA: TGCGCCAGCAGTGAAACGGGAGGGCCCCCAGATACGCAGTATTTT
length: 15; V: TRBV27; size: few; J: TRBJ2-1; D: -; CDR3: CASSTSLQYNNEQFF; DNA: TGTGCCAGCAGCACATCCCTCCAGTACAACAATGAGCAGTTCTTC
length: 13; V: TRBV30; size: -; J: TRBJ1-5; D: -; CDR3: CAWSLQGNQPQHF; DNA: TGTGCCTGGAGCCTACAGGGCAATCAGCCCCAGCATTTT
length: 14; V: TRBV7-9; size: -; J: TRBJ1-2; D: TRBD1; CDR3: CASSLAGQNYGYTF; DNA: TGTGCCAGCAGCTTAGCGGGACAGAACTATGGCTACACCTTC
length: 16; V: TRBV18; size: -; J: TRBJ1-5; D: TRBD1; CDR3: CASSPGRGRLNQPQHF; DNA: TGTGCCAGCTCACCAGGAAGGGGGCGCCTCAATCAGCCCCAGCATTTT
length: 16; V: TRBV9; size: -; J: TRBJ1-6; D: -; CDR3: CASSVGGTPRNSPLHF; DNA: TGTGCCAGCAGCGTAGGGGGGACTCCCCGAAATTCACCCCTCCACTTT
length: 13; V: TRBV2; size: -; J: TRBJ2-7; D: TRBD2; CDR3: CASLGTSGYEQYF; DNA: TGTGCCAGCCTCGGGACTAGCGGTTACGAGCAGTACTTC
length: 15; V: TRBV6-5; size: -; J: TRBJ1-5; D: -; CDR3: CASSYSQGENQPQHF; DNA: TGTGCCAGCAGTTACTCACAGGGCGAGAATCAGCCCCAGCATTTT
length: 10; V: TRBV5-8; size: -; J: TRBJ1-1; D: -; CDR3: CASSVGEAFF; DNA: TGTGCCAGCAGCGTCGGTGAAGCTTTCTTT
length: 13; V: TRBV5-1; size: -; J: TRBJ1-1; D: -; CDR3: CASRIRVNTEAFF; DNA: TGCGCCAGCCGTATACGGGTGAACACTGAAGCTTTCTTT
length: 13; V: TRBV27; size: -; J: TRBJ1-5; D: TRBD1; CDR3: CASSRGLGQPQHF; DNA: TGTGCCAGTTCCAGGGGGCTGGGTCAGCCCCAGCATTTT
length: 18; V: TRBV5-5; size: -; J: TRBJ2-3; D: TRBD2; CDR3: CASSLPSGALSSTDTQYF; DNA: TGTGCCAGCAGCTTACCTAGCGGGGCTCTCTCCTCGACAGATACGCAGTATTTT
length: 14; V: TRBV6-5; size: few; J: TRBJ1-1; D: -; CDR3: CASSYAEARTEAFF; DNA: TGTGCCAGCAGTTACGCCGAGGCGAGGACTGAAGCTTTCTTT
length: 13; V: TRBV19; size: -; J: TRBJ2-1; D: -; CDR3: CASSIGQNNEQFF; DNA: TGTGCCAGTAGTATCGGACAGAACAATGAGCAGTTCTTC
length: 15; V: TRBV5-6; size: -; J: TRBJ2-7; D: -; CDR3: CASSFAAGLSYEQYF; DNA: TGTGCCAGCAGCTTTGCGGCTGGACTATCCTACGAGCAGTACTTC
length: 15; V: TRBV28; size: -; J: TRBJ2-7; D: -; CDR3: CASSLVQGGPYEQYF; DNA: TGTGCCAGCAGTTTAGTACAGGGCGGTCCGTACGAGCAGTACTTC
length: 15; V: TRBV19; size: -; J: TRBJ2-1; D: TRBD1; CDR3: CASTISGGGYNEQFF; DNA: TGTGCCAGTACGATCTCAGGGGGCGGCTACAATGAGCAGTTCTTC
length: 15; V: TRBV11-3; size: once; J: TRBJ2-1; D: TRBD2; CDR3: CASSLEGGRAYEQFF; DNA: TGTGCCAGCAGCTTAGAGGGCGGGAGGGCCTACGAGCAGTTCTTC
length: 15; V: TRBV19; size: -; J: TRBJ1-2; D: TRBD1; CDR3: CASSPRTGGFYGYTF; DNA: TGTGCCAGTAGTCCACGGACAGGGGGCTTCTATGGCTACACCTTC
length: 16; V: TRBV5-4; size: -; J: TRBJ2-5; D: TRBD2; CDR3: CASSLHGLAGEETQYF; DNA: TGTGCCAGCAGCTTGCATGGACTAGCGGGAGAGGAGACCCAGTACTTC
length: 15; V: TRBV4-3; size: -; J: TRBJ1-5; D: -; CDR3: CASSQYQGPGQPQHF; DNA: TGCGCCAGCAGCCAGTATCAGGGGCCGGGGCAGCCCCAGCATTTT
length: 15; V: TRBV6-5; size: -; J: TRBJ1-4; D: -; CDR3: CASPVKGPGNEKLFF; DNA: TGTGCCAGCCCAGTTAAGGGGCCGGGTAATGAAAAACTGTTTTTT
length: 11; V: TRBV29-1; size: few; J: TRBJ2-7; D: -; CDR3: CSVGQVYEQYF; DNA: TGCAGCGTTGGGCAGGTTTACGAGCAGTACTTC
length: 14; V: TRBV19; size: once; J: TRBJ2-3; D: -; CDR3: CASSMLEVTDTQYF; DNA: TGTGCCAGTAGTATGCTAGAGGTAACAGATACGCAGTATTTT
length: 15; V: TRBV7-9; size: -; J: TRBJ1-5; D: -; CDR3: CASSLGGNSNQPQHF; DNA: TGTGCCAGCAGCTTAGGCGGAAATAGCAATCAGCCCCAGCATTTT
length: 15; V: TRBV19; size: once; J: TRBJ1-6; D: TRBD1; CDR3: CASSTGTAYNSPLHF; DNA: TGTGCCAGTAGTACGGGGACAGCGTATAATTCACCCCTCCACTTT
length: 17; V: TRBV5-4; size: -; J: TRBJ2-5; D: TRBD2; CDR3: CASSARLGLAEGETQYF; DNA: TGTGCCAGCAGCGCTCGTCTAGGACTAGCGGAGGGGGAGACCCAGTACTTC
length: 15; V: TRBV9; size: -; J: TRBJ2-2; D: -; CDR3: CASSLGGGDTGELFF; DNA: TGTGCCAGCAGTCTAGGGGGAGGGGATACCGGGGAGCTGTTTTTT
length: 14; V: TRBV7-8; size: -; J: TRBJ2-7; D: -; CDR3: CASSKAIGSYEQYF; DNA: TGTGCCAGCAGCAAAGCTATTGGCTCCTACGAGCAGTACTTC
length: 15; V: TRBV3-1/TRBV3-2; size: -; J: TRBJ1-2; D: TRBD1; CDR3: CASSPRTGASYGYTF; DNA: TGTGCCAGCAGCCCGAGGACAGGCGCCTCATATGGCTACACCTTC
length: 12; V: TRBV30; size: -; J: TRBJ2-1; D: -; CDR3: CAWSGGPYEQFF; DNA: TGTGCCTGGAGCGGAGGGCCCTATGAGCAGTTCTTC
length: 13; V: TRBV24-1; size: -; J: TRBJ1-1; D: TRBD1; CDR3: CATSDGTGGKAFF; DNA: TGTGCCACCAGTGATGGGACAGGGGGCAAAGCTTTCTTT
length: 15; V: TRBV4-3; size: -; J: TRBJ2-7; D: TRBD1; CDR3: CASSQVGTGGYEQYF; DNA: TGCGCCAGCAGCCAAGTCGGGACAGGGGGCTACGAGCAGTACTTC
length: 16; V: TRBV14; size: -; J: TRBJ2-3; D: TRBD1; CDR3: CASSQESRGQADTQYF; DNA: TGTGCCAGCAGCCAAGAGAGTAGGGGGCAAGCAGATACGCAGTATTTT
length: 14; V: TRBV9; size: -; J: TRBJ2-2; D: -; CDR3: CASSVATAAGELFF; DNA: TGTGCCAGCAGCGTAGCTACAGCTGCCGGGGAGCTGTTTTTT
length: 13; V: TRBV2; size: once; J: TRBJ2-2; D: -; CDR3: CASSEATAGELFF; DNA: TGTGCCAGCAGTGAAGCCACGGCCGGGGAGCTGTTTTTT
length: 12; V: TRBV18; size: -; J: TRBJ2-1; D: -; CDR3: CASSVWRDEQFF; DNA: TGTGCCAGCTCAGTATGGAGGGATGAGCAGTTCTTC
length: 13; V: TRBV28; size: -; J: TRBJ1-1; D: -; CDR3: CASSLIGERGAFF; DNA: TGTGCCAGCAGTTTAATTGGCGAAAGGGGAGCTTTCTTT
length: 16; V: TRBV11-2; size: -; J: TRBJ2-7; D: -; CDR3: CASSPQGRGEFHEQYF; DNA: TGTGCCAGCAGCCCCCAGGGGAGGGGCGAGTTCCACGAGCAGTACTTC
length: 18; V: TRBV5-4; size: -; J: TRBJ2-3; D: TRBD2; CDR3: CASSSPAGGAKNLDTQYF; DNA: TGTGCCAGCAGCTCCCCGGCGGGGGGCGCAAAGAACTTAGATACGCAGTATTTT
length: 16; V: TRBV27; size: -; J: TRBJ2-7; D: TRBD1; CDR3: CASSPAMTGGSYEQYF; DNA: TGTGCCAGCAGTCCAGCGATGACAGGGGGTTCTTACGAGCAGTACTTC
length: 14; V: TRBV27; size: -; J: TRBJ2-6; D: -; CDR3: CASSLSSGANVLTF; DNA: TGTGCCAGCAGTCTAAGCTCTGGGGCCAACGTCCTGACTTTC
length: 13; V: TRBV7-2; size: once; J: TRBJ1-1; D: TRBD1; CDR3: CASSLDRQGIAFF; DNA: TGTGCCAGCAGCTTAGACCGACAGGGGATAGCTTTCTTT
length: 16; V: TRBV6-5; size: once; J: TRBJ1-4; D: -; CDR3: CASSYSINPRVEKLFF; DNA: TGTGCCAGCAGTTACTCGATCAACCCCAGGGTTGAAAAACTGTTTTTT
length: 15; V: TRBV27; size: -; J: TRBJ2-5; D: -; CDR3: CASSFNPARAETQYF; DNA: TGTGCCAGCAGTTTTAACCCCGCCAGGGCAGAGACCCAGTACTTC
length: 15; V: TRBV6-6; size: -; J: TRBJ1-2; D: TRBD1; CDR3: CASSYGQGAGYGYTF; DNA: TGTGCCAGCAGTTACGGCCAGGGGGCGGGCTATGGCTACACCTTC
length: 17; V: TRBV18; size: -; J: TRBJ2-1; D: TRBD2; CDR3: CASSPLGASGSYNEQFF; DNA: TGTGCCAGCTCACCGCTCGGAGCTAGCGGGAGCTACAATGAGCAGTTCTTC